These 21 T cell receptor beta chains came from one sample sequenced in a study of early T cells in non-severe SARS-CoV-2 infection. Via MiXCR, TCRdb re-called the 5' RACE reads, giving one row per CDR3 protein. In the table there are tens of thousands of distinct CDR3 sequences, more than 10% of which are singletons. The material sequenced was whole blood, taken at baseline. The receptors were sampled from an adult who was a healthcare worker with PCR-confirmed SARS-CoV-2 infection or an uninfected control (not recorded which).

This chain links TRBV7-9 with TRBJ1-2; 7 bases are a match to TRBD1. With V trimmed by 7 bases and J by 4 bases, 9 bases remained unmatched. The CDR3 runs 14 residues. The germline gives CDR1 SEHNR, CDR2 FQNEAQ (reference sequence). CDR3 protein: CASTQTDRIYGYTF. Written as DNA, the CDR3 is TGTGCCAGCACCCAAACGGACAGGATCTATGGCTACACCTTC.

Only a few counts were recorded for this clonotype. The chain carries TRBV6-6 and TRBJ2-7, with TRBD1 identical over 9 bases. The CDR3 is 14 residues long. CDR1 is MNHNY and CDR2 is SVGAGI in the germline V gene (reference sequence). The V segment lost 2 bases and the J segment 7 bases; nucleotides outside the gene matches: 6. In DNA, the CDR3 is TGTGCCAGCAGTTACAATACAGGGGGCGAGGAGCAGTACTTC. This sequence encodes CASSYNTGGEEQYF.

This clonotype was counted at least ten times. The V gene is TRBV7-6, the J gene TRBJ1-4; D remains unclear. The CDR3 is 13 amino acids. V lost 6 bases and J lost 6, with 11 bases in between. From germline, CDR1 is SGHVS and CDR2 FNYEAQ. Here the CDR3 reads CASSSELDEKLFF. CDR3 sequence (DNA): TGTGCCAGCAGTTCGGAGCTGGATGAAAAACTGTTTTTT.

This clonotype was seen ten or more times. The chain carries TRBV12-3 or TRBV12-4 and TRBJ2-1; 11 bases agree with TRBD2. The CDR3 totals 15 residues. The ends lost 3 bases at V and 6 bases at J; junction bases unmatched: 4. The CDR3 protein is CASSFLAGGGNEQFF. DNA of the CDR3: TGTGCCAGCAGTTTCTTAGCGGGAGGGGGCAATGAGCAGTTCTTC.

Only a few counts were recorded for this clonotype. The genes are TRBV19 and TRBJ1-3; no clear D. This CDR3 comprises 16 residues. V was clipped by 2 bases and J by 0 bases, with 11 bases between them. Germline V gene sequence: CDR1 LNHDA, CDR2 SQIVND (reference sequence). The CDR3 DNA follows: TGTGCCAGTAGTATATTTGGCCAATTCTCTGGAAACACCATATATTTT. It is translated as CASSIFGQFSGNTIYF.

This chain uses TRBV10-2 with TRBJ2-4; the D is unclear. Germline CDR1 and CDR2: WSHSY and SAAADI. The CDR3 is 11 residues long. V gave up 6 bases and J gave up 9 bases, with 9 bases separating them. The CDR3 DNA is TGCGCCAGCAGCGAGATCGGCATTCAGTACTTC. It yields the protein CASSEIGIQYF.

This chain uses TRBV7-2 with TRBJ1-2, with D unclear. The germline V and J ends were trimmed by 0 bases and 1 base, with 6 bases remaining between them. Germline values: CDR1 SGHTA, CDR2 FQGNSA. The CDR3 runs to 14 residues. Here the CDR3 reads CASSLAAGNYGYTF. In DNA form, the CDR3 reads TGTGCCAGCAGCTTAGCGGCGGGTAACTATGGCTACACCTTC.

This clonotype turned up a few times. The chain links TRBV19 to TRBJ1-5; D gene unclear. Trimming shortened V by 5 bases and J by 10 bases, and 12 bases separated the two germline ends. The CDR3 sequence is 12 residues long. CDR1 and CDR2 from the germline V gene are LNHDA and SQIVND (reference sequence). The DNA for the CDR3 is TGTGCCAGTAGTCTTCGTGCCAGCCCCCAGCATTTT. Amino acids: CASSLRASPQHF.

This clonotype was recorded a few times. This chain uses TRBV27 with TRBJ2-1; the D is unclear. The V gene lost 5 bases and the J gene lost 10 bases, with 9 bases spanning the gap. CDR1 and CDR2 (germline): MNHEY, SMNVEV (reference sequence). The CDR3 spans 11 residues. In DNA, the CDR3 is TGTGCCAGCAGTCCCATCCGAGAGCAGTTCTTC. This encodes CASSPIREQFF.

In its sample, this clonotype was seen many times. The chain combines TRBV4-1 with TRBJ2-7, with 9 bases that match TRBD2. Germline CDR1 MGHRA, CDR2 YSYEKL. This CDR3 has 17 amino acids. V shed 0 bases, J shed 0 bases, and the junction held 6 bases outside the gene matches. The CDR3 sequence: CASSQDNSGRTSYEQYF. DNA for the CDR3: TGCGCCAGCAGCCAAGATAACAGCGGGAGGACCTCCTACGAGCAGTACTTC.

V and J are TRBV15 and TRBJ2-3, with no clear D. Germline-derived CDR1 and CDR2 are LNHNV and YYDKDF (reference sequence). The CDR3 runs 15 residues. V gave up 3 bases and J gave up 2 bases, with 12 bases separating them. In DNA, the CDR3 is TGTGCCACCAGCAGGCCTGACGGCATCACAGATACGCAGTATTTT. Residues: CATSRPDGITDTQYF. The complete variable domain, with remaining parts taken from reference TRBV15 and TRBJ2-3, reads DAMVIQNPRYQVTQFGKPVTLSCSQTLNHNVMYWYQQKSSQAPKLLFHYYDKDFNNEADTPDNFQSRRPNTSFCFLDIRSPGLGDTAMYLCATSRPDGITDTQYFGPGTRLTVL.

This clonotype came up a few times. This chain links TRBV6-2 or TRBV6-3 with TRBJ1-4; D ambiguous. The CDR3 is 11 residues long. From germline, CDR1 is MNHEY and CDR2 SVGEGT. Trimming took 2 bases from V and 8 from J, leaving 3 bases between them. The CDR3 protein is CASSYGEKLFF. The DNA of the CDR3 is TGTGCCAGCAGTTACGGGGAAAAACTGTTTTTT.

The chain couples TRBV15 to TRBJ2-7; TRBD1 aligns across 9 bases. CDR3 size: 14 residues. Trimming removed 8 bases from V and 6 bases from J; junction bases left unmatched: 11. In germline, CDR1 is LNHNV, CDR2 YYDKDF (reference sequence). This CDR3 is CATQGQGLLGEQYF. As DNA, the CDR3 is TGTGCCACCCAGGGACAGGGCCTATTGGGCGAGCAGTACTTC.

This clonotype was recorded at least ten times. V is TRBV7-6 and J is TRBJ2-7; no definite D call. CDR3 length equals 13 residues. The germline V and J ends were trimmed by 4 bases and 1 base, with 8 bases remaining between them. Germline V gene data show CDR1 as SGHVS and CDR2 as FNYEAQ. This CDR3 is CASSSGQSYEQYF. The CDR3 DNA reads TGTGCCAGCAGCTCGGGTCAATCCTACGAGCAGTACTTC.

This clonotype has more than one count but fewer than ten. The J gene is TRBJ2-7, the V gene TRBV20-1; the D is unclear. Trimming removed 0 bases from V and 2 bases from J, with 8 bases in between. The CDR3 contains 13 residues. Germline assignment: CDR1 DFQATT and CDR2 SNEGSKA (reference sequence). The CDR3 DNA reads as TGCAGTGCTAGAGACGACGAACCCTACGAGCAGTACTTC. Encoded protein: CSARDDEPYEQYF.

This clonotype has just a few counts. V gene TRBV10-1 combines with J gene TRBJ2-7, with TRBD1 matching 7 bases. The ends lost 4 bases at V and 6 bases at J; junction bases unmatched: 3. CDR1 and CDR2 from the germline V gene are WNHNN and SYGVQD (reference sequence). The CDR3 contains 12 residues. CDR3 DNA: TGCGCCAGCAGTGGACAGGGTAGCGAGCAGTACTTC. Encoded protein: CASSGQGSEQYF.

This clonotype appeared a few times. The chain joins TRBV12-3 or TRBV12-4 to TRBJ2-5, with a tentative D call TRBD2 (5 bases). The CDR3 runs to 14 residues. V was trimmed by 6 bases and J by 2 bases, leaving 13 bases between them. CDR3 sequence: CASRESGVQETQYF. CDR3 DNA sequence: TGTGCCAGCAGGGAGAGCGGAGTGCAAGAGACCCAGTACTTC.

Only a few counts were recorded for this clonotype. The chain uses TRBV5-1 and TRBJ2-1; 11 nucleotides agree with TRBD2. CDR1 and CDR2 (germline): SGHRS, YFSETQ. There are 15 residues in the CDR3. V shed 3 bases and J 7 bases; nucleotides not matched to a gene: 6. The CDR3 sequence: CASSSTSGIRNEQFF. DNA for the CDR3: TGCGCCAGCAGCTCGACTAGCGGGATTAGGAATGAGCAGTTCTTC.

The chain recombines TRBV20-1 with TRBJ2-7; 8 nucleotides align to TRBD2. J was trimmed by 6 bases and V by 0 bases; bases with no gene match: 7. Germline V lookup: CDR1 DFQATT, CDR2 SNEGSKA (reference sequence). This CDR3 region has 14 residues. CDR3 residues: CSARDPREGREQYF. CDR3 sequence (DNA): TGCAGTGCTAGAGATCCCCGGGAGGGCCGCGAGCAGTACTTC.

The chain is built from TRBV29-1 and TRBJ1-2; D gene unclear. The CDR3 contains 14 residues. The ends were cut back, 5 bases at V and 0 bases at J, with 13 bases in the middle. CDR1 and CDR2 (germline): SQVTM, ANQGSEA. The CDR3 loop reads CSVLPRVANYGYTF. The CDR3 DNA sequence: TGCAGCGTTTTACCGCGCGTAGCTAACTATGGCTACACCTTC.

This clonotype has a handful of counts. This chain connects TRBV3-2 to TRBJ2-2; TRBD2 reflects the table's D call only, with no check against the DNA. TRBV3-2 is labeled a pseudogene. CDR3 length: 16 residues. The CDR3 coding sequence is TGTGCCAGCAGCCGTTACCGCTCGGGGAACACCGGGGAGCTGTTTTTT. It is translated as CASSRYRSGNTGELFF.